This TCR beta chain appears in the sequencing data of a study of T cells in Graves' hyperthyroidism and ophthalmopathy (dated by TCRdb to the late 2010s). In the study overall: Peripheral blood samples were taken at initial diagnosis, before any treatment was given. To identify TCR V-J signatures that set the groups apart, the researchers used a discovery cohort of 100 patients, made up of 40 to 45 with Graves' ophthalmopathy and some 60 with stable Graves' hyperthyroidism. Prospective prediction of ophthalmopathy was tested in an independent validation cohort of under 20 hyperthyroidism patients and 15 to 17 patients who later progressed to ophthalmopathy. The 100 discovery patients were divided at random into training and test sets in a 7:3 ratio. The study also compared thyroid tissue and blood T-cell repertoires from five or six Graves' hyperthyroidism patients. After sampling, hyperthyroidism patients received methimazole starting at 30 mg daily, and ophthalmopathy patients received high-dose intravenous methylprednisolone. The paper describes TCR Vbeta CDR3 sequencing of 120 to 150 peripheral blood samples, made up of some 40 ophthalmopathy patients, over 70 hyperthyroidism patients and 17 progressor patients. Study-level results and caveats: In validation, the model predicted progression to ophthalmopathy with roughly 66% sensitivity and 72% to 75% specificity, a median of around six months before onset. In cross-validation, a model built on a 13 V-J signature told ophthalmopathy apart from stable hyperthyroidism with approximately 91% sensitivity and roughly 81% specificity, and in testing the same model reached 80%/75%. Sample size was not statistically predetermined, and investigators were not blinded to group allocation. Blood samples also contained most of the expanded thyroid clonotypes (frequency above 0.001), which suggests that blood repertoires may reflect thyroid immune responses.

The germline V gene (reference sequence) provides CDR1 DFQATT and CDR2 SNEGSKA. Inclusive of the bounding cysteine and phenylalanine, the CDR3 is 14 residues long. The only DNA kept is the CDR3, 42 bases in frame from the first base. V is reduced by 2 bases and J by 2 bases, leaving a spacing of 11 bases between them. Ophthalmopathy patients had moderately to severely active disease, Clinical Activity Score of at least 3, NOSPECS grade of at least 4, and duration under 3 months. Exclusion was applied to patients with uncontrolled infections, other autoimmune diseases, pregnancy or lactation. Diagnoses relied on clinical symptoms, serum thyroxine and TRAb, thyroid ultrasound and orbital computed tomography. Ficoll-Paque density gradient centrifugation was used to isolate PBMCs from 9.5 to 10 ml of fresh peripheral blood. Total RNA was extracted with Trizol reagent, and quality was checked on an Agilent 2100 Bioanalyzer.

TCR beta CDR3 regions were amplified from RNA transcripts. The first round of RT-PCR for the TCR CDR3 was performed with the HTBI primer set and the Qiagen OneStep RT-PCR kit. Libraries were constructed in a second round of multiplex PCR, after which size selection and purification were performed. Paired-end sequencing of the libraries was performed with 100 bp reads on an Illumina HiSeq2000. On the authors' methods: Raw data were processed with SOAPnuke, discarding reads with adapters, uncalled bases, mean Phred below 15, or no exact constant-primer or identifier match. COPE v1.2.5 was used to merge the high-quality paired reads, and each unique nucleotide sequence was defined as a clonotype. Clonotypes were aligned to IMGT TRBV, TRBD and TRBJ reference segments using MiTCR v1.1. Analysis was restricted to V-J combinations with a frequency above 0.0001, which covered 99% to 99.2% of repertoires. A TCS score was defined as the ratio between F50 (clonal expansion) and ExV (chaos), using BLOSUM62-based TCRdist between CDR3 peptides within each V-J. Welch's t-statistics and random forest reduced approximately 520 V-J features to 10 to 15, which were used in a naive Bayes classifier (R e1071). The public reads were quality trimmed at Q25 with fastp and then assembled into clones with MiXCR by TCRdb, keeping productive beta chains. Rows with a matching CDR3 protein are joined into one entry that keeps the most common DNA and genes. In this record, the V and J calls reflect TCRdb's handling and not the investigators' own analysis. This sample is represented by some 350,000 distinct CDR3 sequences; approximately 13% of them were singletons. The biggest ten clones account for roughly 35% of the sample.

In regard to this clonotype: This receptor's antigen is unknown. No base qualities exist here, and no much larger clone lies one base off it.

The sequenced material came from blood. The origin of this receptor is a woman between 40 and 55 years old with Graves' ophthalmopathy. This chain is built from TRBV20-1 and TRBJ2-3; a tentative D call is TRBD2 (5 bases match). The CDR3 is CSARRSGVTDTQYF. DNA sequence: TGCAGTGCTAGAAGGAGCGGAGTCACAGATACGCAGTATTTT.